Presented here are 5 T cell receptor beta chains from one specimen sequenced in a study of CD8+CD57+ T cells in acquired aplastic anemia. Profiling of TCR beta VDJ combinations and CDR3 sequences used genomic DNA as template. MiXCR was run by TCRdb on the reads, yielding one entry per CDR3 protein. Of approximately 300,000 distinct CDR3 sequences listed, roughly 53% were seen once; the top ten hold around 1.2%. Only patients with CD8+CD57+ cell expansion on flow cytometry were chosen for sequencing. Sequenced: sorted CD4+, CD8+, or CD8+CD57+ T cells (not recorded which) from PBMCs. These receptors originate from a human donor with aplastic anemia.

The J gene is TRBJ2-7, the V gene TRBV10-3; maybe TRBD2 (6 bases). The V end was cut by 3 bases, the J end by 4 bases, with 22 bases between. Per the germline V gene, CDR1 is ENHRY and CDR2 is SYGVKD. The CDR3 consists of 17 residues. The CDR3 here is CAISDSKRSGLYYEQYF. The CDR3 DNA reads TGTGCCATCAGTGACTCAAAGCGGAGCGGGCTCTATTACGAGCAGTACTTC.

The chain uses TRBV20-1 and TRBJ1-2; D uncertain. Looked up from germline, CDR1 is DFQATT and CDR2 is SNEGSKA (reference sequence). The CDR3 consists of 13 residues. Deletions cut 2 bases from V and 4 bases from J, with 11 bases between. Here the CDR3 reads CSARIQSGYGYTF. The CDR3 nucleotides are TGCAGTGCTAGAATTCAGTCTGGCTATGGCTACACCTTC.

This clonotype was seen a handful of times. The chain couples TRBV9 to TRBJ2-5; 7 bases line up with TRBD1. The germline V gene has CDR1 SGDLS and CDR2 YYNGEE. After removal of 3 bases from V and 0 bases from J, the junction contained 5 bases not matched to a gene. The CDR3 runs to 15 residues. The CDR3 coding sequence is TGTGCCAGCAGCGGGACAGGAGACTACCAAGAGACCCAGTACTTC. Residues: CASSGTGDYQETQYF.

The rearrangement uses TRBV2 and TRBJ2-5; D not certain. V lost 6 bases and J 5 bases, leaving 16 bases between the germline ends. This CDR3 is 14 amino acids long. Germline lookup yields CDR1 SNHLY and CDR2 FYNNEI. The CDR3 reads CASSGDYTRETQYF. As DNA, the CDR3 is TGTGCCAGCAGCGGAGATTATACGCGGGAGACCCAGTACTTC.

The V gene is TRBV10-1, the J gene TRBJ1-2; D remains ambiguous. Germline CDR1 and CDR2: WNHNN and SYGVQD (reference sequence). The CDR3 loop spans 12 amino acids. The V end lost 8 bases, the J end lost 8 bases, and 15 bases lay between the germline ends. The CDR3 DNA follows: TGCGCCAGCGCTCGGACTGGGCGGGGCTACACCTTC. Translated, it gives CASARTGRGYTF.